This record looks at one T cell receptor (beta chain) sequence and its context. This record belongs to a study of blood T cells in healthy people across ages. Trimming left V 5 bases short and J 0 bases short, with 11 bases between. The CDR3 totals 15 residues. Looked up from germline, CDR1 is MDHEN and CDR2 is SYDVKM. Through a sample-barcoded 5' primer and a J-beta primer mix, a second PCR was run for roughly 7 to 12 cycles. MiXCR was run by TCRdb on the 5' RACE reads, yielding one entry per CDR3 protein. The sample shows 1.5 million to 2 million distinct CDR3 sequences, about 39% of them seen only once. For every donor, a draw yielded about 9.7 milliliters of peripheral blood.

The gene calls are TRBV28 and TRBJ2-4; tentatively, D is TRBD1 (6 bases). Input material: blood. This receptor was obtained from a human donor in good health. CDR3 in amino acids: CASSPGQIAKNIQYF. CDR3 sequence (DNA): TGTGCCAGCAGTCCTGGACAGATAGCCAAAAACATTCAGTACTTC.